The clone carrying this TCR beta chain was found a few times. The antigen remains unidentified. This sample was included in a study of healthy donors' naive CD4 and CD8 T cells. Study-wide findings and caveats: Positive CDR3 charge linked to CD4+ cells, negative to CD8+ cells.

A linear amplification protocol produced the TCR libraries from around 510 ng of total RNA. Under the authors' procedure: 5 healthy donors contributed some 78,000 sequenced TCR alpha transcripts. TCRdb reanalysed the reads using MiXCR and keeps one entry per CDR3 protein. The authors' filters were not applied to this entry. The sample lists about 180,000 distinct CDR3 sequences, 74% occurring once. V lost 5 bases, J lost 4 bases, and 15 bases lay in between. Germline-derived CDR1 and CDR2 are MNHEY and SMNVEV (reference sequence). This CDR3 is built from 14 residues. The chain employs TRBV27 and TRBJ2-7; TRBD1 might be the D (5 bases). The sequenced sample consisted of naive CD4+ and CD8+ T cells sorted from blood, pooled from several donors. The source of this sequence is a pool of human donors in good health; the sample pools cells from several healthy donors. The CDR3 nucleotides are TGTGCCAGCAGTCCAACGGACACCCCTTACGAGCAGTACTTC. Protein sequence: CASSPTDTPYEQYF.